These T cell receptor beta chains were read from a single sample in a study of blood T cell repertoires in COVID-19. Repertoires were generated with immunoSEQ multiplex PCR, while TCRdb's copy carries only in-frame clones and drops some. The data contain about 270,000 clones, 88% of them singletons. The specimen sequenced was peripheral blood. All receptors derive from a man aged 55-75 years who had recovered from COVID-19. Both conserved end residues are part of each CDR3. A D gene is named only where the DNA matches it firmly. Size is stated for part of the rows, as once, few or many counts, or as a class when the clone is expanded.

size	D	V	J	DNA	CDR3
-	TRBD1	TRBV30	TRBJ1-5	TGTGCCTGTCATTGGGGGACAGGGGCCCTTAGCAATCAGCCCCAGCATTTT	CACHWGTGALSNQPQHF
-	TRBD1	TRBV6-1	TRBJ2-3	TGTGCCAGCAGTGCTACCAAGACGACAGGGAAGGTATTCATAGATACGCAGTATTTT	CASSATKTTGKVFIDTQYF
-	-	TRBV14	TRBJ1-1	TGTGCCAGCAGCCCCCTCGACAGGCTGAACACTGAAGCTTTCTTT	CASSPLDRLNTEAFF
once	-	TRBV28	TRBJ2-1	TGTGCCAGCAGTTTAATCGGGAACAATGAGCAGTTCTTC	CASSLIGNNEQFF
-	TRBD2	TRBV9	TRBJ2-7	TGTGCCAGCAGCGTAGGACTAGCGGGGGTCCACGAGCAGTACTTC	CASSVGLAGVHEQYF
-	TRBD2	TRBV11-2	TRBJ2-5	TGTGCCAGCAGCCGGGGGGTAGGAGAGACCCAGTACTTC	CASSRGVGETQYF
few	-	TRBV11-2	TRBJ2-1	TGTGCCAGCAGCCCTTCAGGGGCTCGCTACAATGAGCAGTTCTTC	CASSPSGARYNEQFF
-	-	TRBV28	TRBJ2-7	TGTGCCAGCAGTCTAAAAACCAAACTAACAGGTTTCTACGAGCAGTACTTC	CASSLKTKLTGFYEQYF
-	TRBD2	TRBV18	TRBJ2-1	TGTGCCAGCTCACTGATCGGACTAGCGGGGGCCTACAATGAGCAGTTCTTC	CASSLIGLAGAYNEQFF
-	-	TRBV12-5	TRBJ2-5	TGTGCTAGTGGCACGGGCCACGGGGAAGAGACCCAGTACTTC	CASGTGHGEETQYF
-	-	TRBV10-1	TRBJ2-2	TGCGCCAGCAGTGAAAGGGGCACCGGGGAGCTGTTTTTT	CASSERGTGELFF
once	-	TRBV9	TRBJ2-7	TGTGCCAGCAGCGTACGGGACTCCGGCCACGAGCAGTACTTC	CASSVRDSGHEQYF